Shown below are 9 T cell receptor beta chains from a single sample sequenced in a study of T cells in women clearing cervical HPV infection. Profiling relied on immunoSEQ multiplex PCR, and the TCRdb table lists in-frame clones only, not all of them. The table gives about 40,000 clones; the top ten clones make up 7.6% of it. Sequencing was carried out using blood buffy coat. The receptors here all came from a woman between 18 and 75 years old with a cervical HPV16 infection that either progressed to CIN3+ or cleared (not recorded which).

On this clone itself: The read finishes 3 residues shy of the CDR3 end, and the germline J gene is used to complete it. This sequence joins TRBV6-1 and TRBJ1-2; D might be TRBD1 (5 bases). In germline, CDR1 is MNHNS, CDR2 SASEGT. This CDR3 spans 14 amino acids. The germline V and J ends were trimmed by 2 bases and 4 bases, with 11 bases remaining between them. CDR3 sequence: CASSEQGLGYGYTF. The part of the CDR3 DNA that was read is TGTGCCAGCAGTGAACAGGGTCTCGGCTATGGC.

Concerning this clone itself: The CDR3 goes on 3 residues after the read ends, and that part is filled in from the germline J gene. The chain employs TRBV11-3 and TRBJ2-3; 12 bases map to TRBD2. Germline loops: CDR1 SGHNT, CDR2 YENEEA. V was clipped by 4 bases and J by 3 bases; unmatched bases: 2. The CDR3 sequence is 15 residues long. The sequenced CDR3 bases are TGTGCCAGCAGCTCCGGACTAGCGGGGACAGATACG. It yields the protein CASSSGLAGTDT. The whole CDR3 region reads CASSSGLAGTDTQYF. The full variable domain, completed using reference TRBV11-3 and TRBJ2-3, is EAGVVQSPRYKIIEKKQPVAFWCNPISGHNTLYWYLQNLGQGPELLIRYENEEAVDDSQLPKDRFSAERLKGVDSTLKIQPAELGDSAVYLCASSSGLAGTDTQYFGPGTRLTVL.

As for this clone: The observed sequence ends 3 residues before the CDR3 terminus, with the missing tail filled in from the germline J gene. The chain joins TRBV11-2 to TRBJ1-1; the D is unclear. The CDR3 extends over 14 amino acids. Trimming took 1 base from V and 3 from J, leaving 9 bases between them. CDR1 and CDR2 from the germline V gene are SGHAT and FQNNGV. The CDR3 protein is CASSLGTGYTEAFF. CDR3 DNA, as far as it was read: TGTGCCAGCAGCTTAGGGACTGGTTACACTGAA. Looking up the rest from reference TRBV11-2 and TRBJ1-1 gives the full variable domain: EAGVAQSPRYKIIEKRQSVAFWCNPISGHATLYWYQQILGQGPKLLIQFQNNGVVDDSQLPKDRFSAERLKGVDSTLKIQPAKLEDSAVYLCASSLGTGYTEAFFGQGTRLTVV.

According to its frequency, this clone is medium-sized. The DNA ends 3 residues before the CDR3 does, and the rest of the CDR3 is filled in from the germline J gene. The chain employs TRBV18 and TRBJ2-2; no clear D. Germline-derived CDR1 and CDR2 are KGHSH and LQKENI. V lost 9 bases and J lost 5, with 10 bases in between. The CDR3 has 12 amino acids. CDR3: CASTFETGELFF. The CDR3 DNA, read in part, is TGTGCCAGTACATTTGAAACCGGGGAG.

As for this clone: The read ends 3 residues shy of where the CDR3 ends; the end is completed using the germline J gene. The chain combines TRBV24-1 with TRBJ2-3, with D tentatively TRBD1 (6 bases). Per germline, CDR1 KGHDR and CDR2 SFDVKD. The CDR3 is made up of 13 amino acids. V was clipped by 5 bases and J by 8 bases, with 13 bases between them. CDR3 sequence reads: CATSASGGGTQYF. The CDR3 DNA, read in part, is TGTGCCACCAGTGCGAGTGGGGGCGGTACG.

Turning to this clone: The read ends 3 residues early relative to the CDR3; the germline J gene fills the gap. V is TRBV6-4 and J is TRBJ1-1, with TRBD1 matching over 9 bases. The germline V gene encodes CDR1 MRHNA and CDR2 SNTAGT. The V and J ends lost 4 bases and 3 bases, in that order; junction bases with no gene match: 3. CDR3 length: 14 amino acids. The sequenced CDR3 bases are TGTGCCAGCAGTGTTAGGACAGGGGACACTGAA. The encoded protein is CASSVRTGDTE. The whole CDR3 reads CASSVRTGDTEAFF.

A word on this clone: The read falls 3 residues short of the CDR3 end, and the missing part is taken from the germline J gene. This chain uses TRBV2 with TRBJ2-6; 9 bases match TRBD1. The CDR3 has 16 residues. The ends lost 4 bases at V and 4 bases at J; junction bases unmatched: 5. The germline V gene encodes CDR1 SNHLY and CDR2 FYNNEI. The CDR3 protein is CASSGDRGSGANVLTF. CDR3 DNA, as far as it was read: TGTGCCAGCAGTGGTGACAGGGGGTCGGGGGCCAACGTC.

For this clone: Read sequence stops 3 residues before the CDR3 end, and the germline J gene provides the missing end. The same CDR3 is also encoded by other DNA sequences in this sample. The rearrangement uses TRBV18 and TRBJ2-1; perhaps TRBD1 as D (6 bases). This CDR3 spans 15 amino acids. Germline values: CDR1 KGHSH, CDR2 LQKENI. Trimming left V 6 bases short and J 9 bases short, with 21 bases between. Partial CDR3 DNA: TGTGCCAGCTCCCCCCCCGACAGGACCGACCCTGAG. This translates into CASSPPDRTDPE. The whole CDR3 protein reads CASSPPDRTDPEQFF.

The CDR3 reads CASSLVSSEQYF. The DNA read from the CDR3 is TGTGCCAGCAGCTTAGTTAGCTCCGAG. This chain uses TRBV11-2 with TRBJ2-7; D uncertain. The CDR3 end falls 3 residues outside the read, so it is completed with the germline J gene. This CDR3 comprises 12 residues. Trimming took 1 base from V and 6 from J, leaving 7 bases between them. CDR1 and CDR2 (germline): SGHAT, FQNNGV. The entire variable domain, with the rest obtained from reference TRBV11-2 and TRBJ2-7, is as follows: EAGVAQSPRYKIIEKRQSVAFWCNPISGHATLYWYQQILGQGPKLLIQFQNNGVVDDSQLPKDRFSAERLKGVDSTLKIQPAKLEDSAVYLCASSLVSSEQYFGPGTRLTVT.